These 24 T cell receptor beta chains were all obtained from the same sample, sequenced in a study of T cell responses to AZD1222 COVID-19 vaccine listed by TCRdb under 2021. Libraries were made using the immunoSEQ multiplex PCR assay. In TCRdb, the immuneACCESS table is reduced to in-frame sequences with V and J assigned. These tables do not hold every clone; where another copy was compared, an unresolved V gene accounts for under half, and the others remain unexplained. The sample table contains approximately 180,000 clones; only one count was recorded for 85% to 90% of them. The ten largest account for roughly a quarter of the sample. The intended sense of this specimen's time point label: about 28 days (+/-7) after the second vaccine dose. Sample: peripheral blood, taken 28 days after the second AZD1222 dose. All receptors come from an adult who received the AZD1222 COVID-19 vaccine.

J is TRBJ1-4 and V is TRBV7-8; the D is unclear. This CDR3 comprises 12 residues. Germline V gene lookup returns CDR1 SGHVS and CDR2 FQNEAQ. Trimming left V 7 bases short and J 7 bases short, with 10 bases between. The CDR3 sequence: CASTRGREKLFF. CDR3 coding DNA: TGTGCCAGCACCCGGGGTCGTGAAAAACTGTTTTTT.

The chain couples TRBV7-8 to TRBJ1-6; D possibly corresponds to TRBD1 (5 bases). The length of the CDR3 is 16 residues. Germline lookup yields CDR1 SGHVS and CDR2 FQNEAQ. Trimming took 2 bases from V and 10 from J, leaving 18 bases between them. DNA of the CDR3: TGTGCCAGCAGCTTACCGACAGCTAAGGTGCCGTCACCCCTCCACTTT. This sequence encodes CASSLPTAKVPSPLHF. Based on the CDR3 plus reference TRBV7-8 and TRBJ1-6, the full variable domain is GAGVSQSPRYKVAKRGQDVALRCDPISGHVSLFWYQQALGQGPEFLTYFQNEAQLDKSGLPSDRFFAERPEGSVSTLKIQRTQQEDSAVYLCASSLPTAKVPSPLHFGNGTRLTVT.

This chain links TRBV4-3 with TRBJ2-2, with 9 bases aligning to TRBD2. With 4 bases clipped from V and 0 bases from J, the junction kept 3 bases outside the gene matches. This CDR3 has 16 residues. The V gene's germline CDR1 is LGHNA and CDR2 YSLEER. CDR3 sequence: CASSPTSGPNTGELFF. The CDR3 DNA reads TGCGCCAGCAGCCCCACTAGCGGGCCGAACACCGGGGAGCTGTTTTTT.

J is TRBJ2-1 and V is TRBV19, with D unclear. This CDR3 has 15 amino acids. From germline, CDR1 is LNHDA and CDR2 SQIVND (reference sequence). V lost 3 bases and J lost 3, with 12 bases in between. The CDR3 nucleotides are TGTGCCAGTAGTATCCGCCCCTGGGTCTACAATGAGCAGTTCTTC. As protein: CASSIRPWVYNEQFF.

In its sample, this clone was seen once. This rearrangement joins TRBV19 to TRBJ2-7; no reliable D call. The CDR3 consists of 13 residues. Looked up from germline, CDR1 is LNHDA and CDR2 is SQIVND (reference sequence). Trimming left V 0 bases short and J 6 bases short, with 9 bases between. CDR3 protein: CASSIDQATEQYF. DNA of the CDR3: TGTGCCAGTAGTATAGATCAAGCAACCGAGCAGTACTTC.

A word on this clone: Other DNA sequences in this specimen translate into the identical CDR3. The V and J genes are TRBV20-1 and TRBJ2-5; TRBD2 is a possible D gene (5 bases). The V and J ends lost 2 bases and 4 bases respectively, with 5 bases between them. Germline V CDR1 and CDR2: DFQATT, SNEGSKA (reference sequence). The CDR3 runs to 11 residues. The CDR3 reads CSARRGETQYF. CDR3 coding DNA: TGCAGTGCTAGACGGGGAGAGACCCAGTACTTC.

This clone has a single count. The chain has TRBV28 and TRBJ2-3; no definite D call. CDR3 length equals 12 residues. From germline, CDR1 is MDHEN and CDR2 SYDVKM. Trimming stripped 10 bases from V and 4 bases from J, with 12 bases between. The DNA for the CDR3 is TGTGCCACCTCCGCCCGGGCAGATACGCAGTATTTT. It yields the protein CATSARADTQYF.

The V call is TRBV6-5, the J call TRBJ1-4; 9 bases fit TRBD1. Germline V CDR1 and CDR2: MNHEY, SVGAGI. With V trimmed by 7 bases and J by 8 bases, 8 bases remained unmatched. The CDR3 sequence is 14 residues long. CDR3 sequence: CASTTGTGWEKLFF. In DNA, the CDR3 is TGTGCCAGCACCACCGGGACAGGGTGGGAAAAACTGTTTTTT.

The rearrangement uses TRBV4-3 and TRBJ1-1; TRBD1 might be the D (5 bases). This CDR3 comprises 13 residues. Germline assignment: CDR1 LGHNA and CDR2 YSLEER. The V gene lost 1 base and the J gene lost 5 bases, with 8 bases spanning the gap. CDR3 sequence reads: CASSQVWGTEAFF. CDR3 sequence (DNA): TGCGCCAGCAGCCAAGTTTGGGGGACTGAAGCTTTCTTT.

CDR3 sequence reads: CASSPQGNYGYTF. CDR3 coding DNA: TGTGCCAGCAGTCCCCAGGGAAACTATGGCTACACCTTC. This chain links TRBV27 with TRBJ1-2, with a tentative D call TRBD1 (5 bases). The length of the CDR3 is 13 residues. V was pared by 5 bases and J by 2 bases, with 9 bases between. Germline V gene lookup returns CDR1 MNHEY and CDR2 SMNVEV (reference sequence).

This clone came up once. The chain uses TRBV6-5 and TRBJ2-2, with TRBD1 identical over 9 bases. CDR1 and CDR2 from the germline V gene are MNHEY and SVGAGI. The CDR3 runs to 14 residues. The junction had 1 base not matched to a gene; V was cut back by 4 bases and J by 4 bases. The CDR3 DNA sequence: TGTGCCAGCAGTTGGGGACAGGGCACCGGGGAGCTGTTTTTT. Amino acids: CASSWGQGTGELFF.

This clone was detected a few times. The J gene is TRBJ1-4, the V gene TRBV4-3; the D gene is possibly TRBD1 (5 bases). Germline values: CDR1 LGHNA, CDR2 YSLEER. Trimming removed 0 bases at V and 12 bases at J, with 17 bases between. The CDR3 totals 15 residues. The CDR3 sequence is CASSQDSWGSTQLFF. CDR3 nucleotide sequence: TGCGCCAGCAGCCAAGATAGCTGGGGCTCGACCCAACTGTTTTTT.

The chain employs TRBV6-5 and TRBJ1-2; TRBD1 matches 7 bases. V shed 7 bases, J shed 3 bases, and the junction held 8 bases outside the gene matches. This CDR3 contains 14 residues. Germline V gives CDR1 MNHEY, CDR2 SVGAGI. CDR3 sequence (DNA): TGTGCCAGCACCACCCAGGGACAGTACTATGGCTACACCTTC. Protein sequence: CASTTQGQYYGYTF.

The chain joins TRBV6-5 to TRBJ2-7, with 8 bases lining up with TRBD2. Losses at the gene ends were 8 bases for V and 7 bases for J; bases not matched to a gene: 13. Germline V CDR1 and CDR2: MNHEY, SVGAGI. The CDR3 sequence is 14 residues long. CDR3 protein: CASGTSGDSWEQYF. In DNA, the CDR3 is TGTGCCAGCGGTACTAGCGGTGACTCCTGGGAGCAGTACTTC.

The chain employs TRBV4-3 and TRBJ1-2; D gene unclear. Germline V gene data show CDR1 as LGHNA and CDR2 as YSLEER. Between the trimmed V and J ends, which lost 3 bases and 4 bases, there was a span of 12 bases. This CDR3 is 14 amino acids long. Written as DNA, the CDR3 is TGCGCCAGCAGCCAGACGGTGAATGGCTATGGCTACACCTTC. Translating gives CASSQTVNGYGYTF.

This clone was observed a single time. The chain recombines TRBV7-2 with TRBJ2-3; 9 nucleotides align to TRBD2. The CDR3 sequence is 15 residues long. Germline V gene data show CDR1 as SGHTA and CDR2 as FQGNSA. V lost 5 bases to trimming and J lost 5 bases; unmatched junction nucleotides: 8. The CDR3 bases are TGTGCCAGCAGCAATAGCGGGAGAAGCGTAGATACGCAGTATTTT. Amino acids: CASSNSGRSVDTQYF.

The chain uses TRBV2 and TRBJ1-1; TRBD1 matches at 9 bases. The V segment lost 4 bases and the J segment 10 bases; nucleotides outside the gene matches: 7. Germline V gene lookup returns CDR1 SNHLY and CDR2 FYNNEI. The CDR3 spans 13 residues. The CDR3 coding sequence is TGTGCCAGCAGTGCTGGACAGGGGCCCCGAGCTTTCTTT. Residues: CASSAGQGPRAFF.

The chain carries TRBV19 and TRBJ1-5; D gene ambiguous. Trimming shortened V by 9 bases and J by 7 bases, and 19 bases separated the two germline ends. CDR1 is LNHDA, CDR2 SQIVND, per germline (reference sequence). The CDR3 consists of 14 residues. CDR3 residues: CARTRALKGQPQHF. DNA of the CDR3: TGTGCCAGAACCCGGGCCCTAAAAGGGCAGCCCCAGCATTTT. The whole variable domain, filled in from reference TRBV19 and TRBJ1-5, reads DGGITQSPKYLFRKEGQNVTLSCEQNLNHDAMYWYRQDPGQGLRLIYYSQIVNDFQKGDIAEGYSVSREKKESFPLTVTSAQKNPTAFYLCARTRALKGQPQHFGDGTRLSIL.

The chain recombines TRBV9 with TRBJ2-1; 7 bases line up with TRBD2. The V gene end was trimmed by 2 bases and the J gene end by 3 bases; junction bases not matched to a gene: 8. This CDR3 has 16 amino acids. Germline V gene data show CDR1 as SGDLS and CDR2 as YYNGEE. For the CDR3, the DNA is TGTGCCAGCAGCGTGGAATTCCGGGACTACTACAATGAGCAGTTCTTC. It is translated as CASSVEFRDYYNEQFF. Full variable domain (missing parts from reference TRBV9 and TRBJ2-1): DSGVTQTPKHLITATGQRVTLRCSPRSGDLSVYWYQQSLDQGLQFLIQYYNGEERAKGNILERFSAQQFPDLHSELNLSSLELGDSALYFCASSVEFRDYYNEQFFGPGTRLTVL.

This chain links TRBV7-3 with TRBJ1-3; D is unresolved. The germline CDR1 and CDR2 sequences are SGHTA and FQGTGA. V lost 6 bases and J 4 bases, leaving 10 bases between the germline ends. The CDR3 covers 13 residues. The CDR3 DNA reads TGTGCCAGCAGTCTGGATGAAGGAAACACCATATATTTT. Protein: CASSLDEGNTIYF.

V and J are TRBV20-1 and TRBJ2-7, with 10 positions matching TRBD1. V was clipped by 3 bases and J by 2 bases; unmatched bases: 4. Germline V gives CDR1 DFQATT, CDR2 SNEGSKA (reference sequence). CDR3 size: 14 residues. CDR3 region: CSASPGTGAYEQYF. As DNA, the CDR3 is TGCAGTGCTAGTCCCGGGACAGGGGCCTACGAGCAGTACTTC.

A few counts support this clone. The chain is built from TRBV5-1 and TRBJ1-1; 7 positions agree with TRBD1. After removal of 3 bases from V and 4 bases from J, the junction contained 9 bases not matched to a gene. The CDR3 has 15 residues. Germline CDR1 SGHRS, CDR2 YFSETQ. CDR3 in DNA: TGCGCCAGCAGCTCCGAACAGGGGTGGAGCACTGAAGCTTTCTTT. Its translation is CASSSEQGWSTEAFF. Full variable domain (missing parts from reference TRBV5-1 and TRBJ1-1): KAGVTQTPRYLIKTRGQQVTLSCSPISGHRSVSWYQQTPGQGLQFLFEYFSETQRNKGNFPGRFSGRQFSNSRSEMNVSTLELGDSALYLCASSSEQGWSTEAFFGQGTRLTVV.

This rearrangement joins TRBV29-1 to TRBJ2-7, with D unresolved. CDR3 length equals 11 residues. V was trimmed by 3 bases and J by 5 bases, leaving 8 bases between them. Per germline, CDR1 SQVTM and CDR2 ANQGSEA. The CDR3 DNA reads as TGCAGCGTTGACCTTTCCCACGAGCAGTACTTC. Translation gives CSVDLSHEQYF.

This CDR3 reads CASSPLAPTDTQYF. The CDR3 bases are TGTGCCAGCAGTCCACTAGCGCCCACAGATACGCAGTATTTT. The genes are TRBV6-5 and TRBJ2-3, with 7 nucleotides matching TRBD2. V was clipped by 5 bases and J by 2 bases; unmatched bases: 4. Germline CDR1 is MNHEY and CDR2 is SVGAGI. This CDR3 spans 14 amino acids.